These 24 T cell receptor beta chains share one sample of origin, sequenced in a study of blood T cell repertoires in COVID-19. Here immunoSEQ multiplex PCR was the method, and the copy in TCRdb shows in-frame clones only, minus some. The sample has about 310,000 clones, 75% to 90% seen once. Specimen: peripheral blood. These TCRs come from a man between 18 and 35 years old with active or convalescent COVID-19.

The CDR3: CASSLLVSGRAYEQFF. CDR3 nucleotides: TGTGCCAGCAGCTTGTTGGTTAGCGGGAGGGCCTATGAGCAGTTCTTC. The chain employs TRBV5-5 and TRBJ2-1; 11 positions agree with TRBD2. V trimming: 1 base; J trimming: 8 bases; junction bases outside the gene matches: 8. The CDR3 has 16 residues. The germline V gene encodes CDR1 SGHKS and CDR2 YYEKEE (reference sequence).

The rearrangement uses TRBV7-2 and TRBJ2-2; 9 bases are a match to TRBD2. The CDR3 length is 14 residues. CDR1 and CDR2 (germline): SGHTA, FQGNSA. The V segment lost 5 bases and the J segment 7 bases; nucleotides outside the gene matches: 5. The CDR3 protein is CASSRGGAFGELFF. CDR3 nucleotide sequence: TGTGCCAGCAGCCGCGGGGGGGCCTTCGGGGAGCTGTTTTTT.

This chain links TRBV28 with TRBJ2-3; D is unclear. The CDR3 contains 14 residues. CDR1 and CDR2 (germline): MDHEN, SYDVKM. V lost 5 bases and J lost 8, with 17 bases in between. The CDR3 loop is CASSNLSDPVTQYF. Here the CDR3 DNA reads TGTGCCAGCAGTAATCTCAGCGACCCCGTTACGCAGTATTTT.

This chain joins TRBV2 and TRBJ1-4; 9 positions match TRBD1. Germline assignment: CDR1 SNHLY and CDR2 FYNNEI. The CDR3 length is 14 residues. The ends lost 5 bases at V and 13 bases at J; junction bases unmatched: 11. The CDR3 here is CASSIQGALGALFF. The CDR3 DNA reads TGTGCCAGCAGTATACAGGGGGCCTTAGGGGCACTGTTTTTT.

The CDR3 DNA reads as TGTGCCAGCATAGCGGGCTCCTACAATGAGCAGTTCTTC. Its translation: CASIAGSYNEQFF. The chain recombines TRBV12-3 or TRBV12-4 with TRBJ2-1; 7 bases are a match to TRBD2. This CDR3 region has 13 residues. V lost 7 bases, J lost 0 bases, and 0 bases stayed unmatched.

The rearrangement uses TRBV7-8 and TRBJ2-5; TRBD2 agrees at 9 bases. The CDR3 spans 18 residues. Trimming at V came to 1 base and at J to 1 base, leaving 10 bases not matched to a gene. Germline lookup yields CDR1 SGHVS and CDR2 FQNEAQ. CDR3 coding DNA: TGTGCCAGCAGCTTAGTGAGGGTGGCTAGCGGGGCCCAAGAGACCCAGTACTTC. This gives the protein CASSLVRVASGAQETQYF.

This rearrangement joins TRBV9 to TRBJ2-5; no definite D call. Germline V gene sequence: CDR1 SGDLS, CDR2 YYNGEE. The germline V and J ends were trimmed by 0 bases and 2 bases, with 8 bases remaining between them. The length of the CDR3 is 14 residues. CDR3 residues: CASSVGAEQETQYF. The CDR3 nucleotides read TGTGCCAGCAGCGTAGGGGCAGAGCAAGAGACCCAGTACTTC.

V and J are TRBV5-1 and TRBJ2-5; D not certain. Trimming left V 4 bases short and J 2 bases short, with 9 bases between. This CDR3 region has 13 residues. Germline CDR1 SGHRS, CDR2 YFSETQ. The CDR3 region is CASSEVVQETQYF. The CDR3 bases are TGCGCCAGCAGCGAGGTCGTTCAAGAGACCCAGTACTTC. The full variable domain, with the rest looked up from reference TRBV5-1 and TRBJ2-5, is KAGVTQTPRYLIKTRGQQVTLSCSPISGHRSVSWYQQTPGQGLQFLFEYFSETQRNKGNFPGRFSGRQFSNSRSEMNVSTLELGDSALYLCASSEVVQETQYFGPGTRLLVL.

The rearrangement links TRBV21-1 to TRBJ2-7; the table gives TRBD1 as D, unverified against the DNA. TRBV21-1 is recorded as a pseudogene. The CDR3 is made up of 14 amino acids. The CDR3 loop reads CASSNRRGQYEQYF. The CDR3 DNA reads as TGTGCCAGCAGCAACCGGAGGGGGCAATACGAGCAGTACTTC.

The chain links TRBV19 to TRBJ2-7, with 7 bases aligning to TRBD1. The germline V gene has CDR1 LNHDA and CDR2 SQIVND (reference sequence). Unmatched junction bases numbered 10, after V lost 11 bases and J lost 3 bases. This CDR3 comprises 13 residues. CDR3 sequence: CAVSGTVNYEQYF. The CDR3 coding sequence is TGTGCCGTATCCGGGACAGTAAACTACGAGCAGTACTTC. Full variable domain (remainder filled in from reference TRBV19 and TRBJ2-7): DGGITQSPKYLFRKEGQNVTLSCEQNLNHDAMYWYRQDPGQGLRLIYYSQIVNDFQKGDIAEGYSVSREKKESFPLTVTSAQKNPTAFYLCAVSGTVNYEQYFGPGTRLTVT.

The rearrangement uses TRBV6-4 and TRBJ2-1; D may be TRBD2 (5 bases). The CDR3 covers 16 residues. CDR1 MRHNA and CDR2 SNTAGT come from the germline V gene. Trimming removed 4 bases from V and 2 bases from J, with 15 bases in between. This CDR3 reads CASSAESGYPYNEQFF. CDR3 nucleotide sequence: TGTGCCAGCAGTGCAGAAAGCGGATACCCCTACAATGAGCAGTTCTTC.

This rearrangement joins TRBV15 to TRBJ2-7, with 7 bases fitting TRBD2. The CDR3 has 17 amino acids. With V trimmed by 0 bases and J by 2 bases, 10 bases remained unmatched. Germline CDR1 and CDR2: LNHNV and YYDKDF (reference sequence). CDR3 bases: TGTGCCACCAGCAGAGACCATAGCGGGCGAGAGCCCTACGAGCAGTACTTC. Translating it yields CATSRDHSGREPYEQYF. The entire variable domain, with the rest obtained from reference TRBV15 and TRBJ2-7, is as follows: DAMVIQNPRYQVTQFGKPVTLSCSQTLNHNVMYWYQQKSSQAPKLLFHYYDKDFNNEADTPDNFQSRRPNTSFCFLDIRSPGLGDTAMYLCATSRDHSGREPYEQYFGPGTRLTVT.

The chain recombines TRBV3-1 (or the pseudogene TRBV3-2) with TRBJ2-5; 8 positions agree with TRBD1. With 6 bases clipped from V and 2 bases from J, the junction kept 8 bases outside the gene matches. From germline, CDR1 is LGHDT and CDR2 YNNKEL (reference sequence). CDR3 length: 15 residues. CDR3 loop: CASRPTGDPQETQYF. In DNA, the CDR3 is TGTGCCAGCAGACCGACAGGGGACCCACAAGAGACCCAGTACTTC.

The chain uses TRBV29-1 and TRBJ2-7, with D tentatively TRBD2 (6 bases). V lost 7 bases and J lost 3, with 16 bases in between. This CDR3 spans 13 amino acids. Germline V gene sequence: CDR1 SQVTM, CDR2 ANQGSEA. Written as DNA, the CDR3 is TGCAGCGCCGCGGCGGGATCGGGCTACGAGCAGTACTTC. Its protein product is CSAAAGSGYEQYF.

The chain is built from TRBV20-1 and TRBJ2-7; a weak D match, TRBD1 (7 bases). This CDR3 spans 15 amino acids. Trimming removed 3 bases from V and 0 bases from J, with 15 bases in between. Germline lookup yields CDR1 DFQATT and CDR2 SNEGSKA (reference sequence). Here the CDR3 DNA reads TGCAGTGCTAGTACGGGGGACAGTTCCTCCTACGAGCAGTACTTC. This codes for CSASTGDSSSYEQYF.

The chain carries TRBV28 and TRBJ1-5; 8 nucleotides match TRBD1. Unmatched junction bases numbered 12, after V lost 6 bases and J lost 2 bases. This CDR3 is built from 17 residues. In germline, CDR1 is MDHEN, CDR2 SYDVKM. The CDR3 loop reads CASSYRQGASGNQPQHF. CDR3 in DNA: TGTGCCAGCAGCTATAGGCAGGGGGCCTCGGGCAATCAGCCCCAGCATTTT.

The chain combines TRBV19 with TRBJ1-2; 10 bases line up with TRBD1. The CDR3 spans 16 residues. CDR1 and CDR2 (germline): LNHDA, SQIVND (reference sequence). With 6 bases clipped from V and 7 bases from J, the junction kept 14 bases outside the gene matches. The CDR3 loop reads CASRDKSRDRGSGYTF. CDR3 sequence (DNA): TGTGCCAGTAGGGATAAATCGCGGGACAGGGGTAGTGGCTACACCTTC.

The chain has TRBV2 and TRBJ1-1; D is ambiguous. This CDR3 has 16 amino acids. The V and J ends lost 6 bases and 6 bases respectively, with 23 bases between them. Germline V gives CDR1 SNHLY, CDR2 FYNNEI. The CDR3 spells CASRRPEGPQFPEAFF. The CDR3 bases are TGTGCCAGCAGGCGCCCCGAGGGCCCACAGTTCCCTGAAGCTTTCTTT. Looking up the rest from reference TRBV2 and TRBJ1-1 gives the full variable domain: EPEVTQTPSHQVTQMGQEVILRCVPISNHLYFYWYRQILGQKVEFLVSFYNNEISEKSEIFDDQFSVERPDGSNFTLKIRSTKLEDSAMYFCASRRPEGPQFPEAFFGQGTRLTVV.

The rearrangement uses TRBV6-1 and TRBJ2-1; 12 nucleotides agree with TRBD2. The CDR3 covers 17 residues. In germline, CDR1 is MNHNS, CDR2 SASEGT. V was pared by 3 bases and J by 4 bases, with 7 bases of the junction left unmatched. The CDR3 region has the DNA TGTGCCAGCAGTGACGGTCTTGGACTAGCGGGATACAATGAGCAGTTCTTC. This codes for CASSDGLGLAGYNEQFF.

This clone was observed a single time. This chain joins TRBV9 and TRBJ2-7; D might be TRBD1 (5 bases). The CDR3 is 15 residues long. V gave up 0 bases and J gave up 4 bases, with 14 bases separating them. Germline V lookup: CDR1 SGDLS, CDR2 YYNGEE. This CDR3 reads CASSVGVAGAYEQYF. The CDR3 DNA follows: TGTGCCAGCAGCGTAGGTGTGGCTGGGGCTTACGAGCAGTACTTC.

V and J are TRBV14 and TRBJ2-7; 8 bases agree with TRBD1. The CDR3 is 16 amino acids. The V gene end was trimmed by 0 bases and the J gene end by 3 bases; junction bases not matched to a gene: 7. Germline V gives CDR1 SGHDN, CDR2 FVKESK. CDR3 protein: CASSQDSPGQVYEQYF. As DNA, the CDR3 is TGTGCCAGCAGCCAAGATTCCCCGGGACAGGTCTACGAGCAGTACTTC.

The sample holds a few counts of this clone. V usage is TRBV27 and J usage is TRBJ2-1, with TRBD2 identical over 9 bases. Germline loops: CDR1 MNHEY, CDR2 SMNVEV (reference sequence). The CDR3 extends over 14 amino acids. With V trimmed by 3 bases and J by 6 bases, 3 bases remained unmatched. As DNA, the CDR3 is TGTGCCAGCAGTTTTTCACTAGCGGGCAATGAGCAGTTCTTC. Translation: CASSFSLAGNEQFF.

The chain recombines TRBV27 with TRBJ2-7; 9 bases agree with TRBD2. Germline lookup yields CDR1 MNHEY and CDR2 SMNVEV (reference sequence). V dropped 6 bases and J dropped 3; count of bases not matched to a gene: 3. The CDR3 sequence is 13 residues long. The CDR3 DNA reads TGTGCCAGCAGGGCTAGCGGGAACTACGAGCAGTACTTC. Residues: CASRASGNYEQYF.

The J gene is TRBJ2-1, the V gene TRBV15; maybe TRBD2 (5 bases). The V gene's germline CDR1 is LNHNV and CDR2 YYDKDF (reference sequence). The CDR3 runs to 13 residues. Trimming pared 3 bases from V and 3 bases from J, leaving 6 bases between. DNA of the CDR3: TGTGCCACCAGCAGCGGGAACTACAATGAGCAGTTCTTC. It yields the protein CATSSGNYNEQFF.